The clone carrying this T cell receptor (beta chain) was counted once. Its target is unknown. This sample stems from a study of T cell responses to AZD1222 COVID-19 vaccine. Study as a whole: Timing groups of about 4 and about 12 weeks for second doses were pooled.

The method was immunoSEQ multiplex PCR; TCRdb's version includes in-frame clones alone and lacks a portion of them. In the table there are 95,000 or so clones, around nine tenths of which are singletons. This CDR3 has 14 residues. The V gene's germline CDR1 is MGHDK and CDR2 SYGVNS. The V gene end was trimmed by 4 bases and the J gene end by 4 bases; junction bases not matched to a gene: 3. Study-wide results and caveats: Baseline serology detected seropositivity in only 5 to 7 AZD1222 recipients. Mostly white British, mostly female donors; authors suggested clonal diversity may be underestimated.

Source: peripheral blood, taken on day 0 of AZD1222 vaccination. The sequence was obtained from an adult in good health. The chain couples TRBV25-1 to TRBJ1-5; TRBD1 matches at 8 bases. CDR3 sequence reads: CASSGQGLNQPQHF. The DNA for the CDR3 is TGTGCCAGCAGTGGACAGGGGCTTAATCAGCCCCAGCATTTT.